This T cell receptor beta chain was sequenced in a study of early T cells in non-severe SARS-CoV-2 infection. About the study: Sequencing used unsorted whole-blood bulk RNA, so chains lack pairing.

In this sample, this clonotype turned up many times. Antigen: not known. Study-wide results and limits: Comparison of clonotypes with VDJdb favored anti-spike CD8 responses while missing private and CD4 specificities.

Each single cDNA molecule received a unique molecular identifier. TCRdb recomputed calls from the 5' RACE reads with MiXCR, one row per CDR3 protein. Here the sample spans around 77,000 distinct CDR3 sequences, about 9.4% being singletons. Germline V gene data show CDR1 as DFQATT and CDR2 as SNEGSKA (reference sequence). Trimming took 7 bases from V and 4 from J, leaving 17 bases between them. The CDR3 has 13 residues. The chain recombines TRBV20-1 with TRBJ2-7; D might be TRBD1 (5 bases). Sequencing used whole blood, obtained at baseline. This receptor was taken from an adult who was a healthcare worker with PCR-confirmed SARS-CoV-2 infection or an uninfected control (not recorded which). The CDR3 coding sequence is TGCAGTGTCCCGAAGACAGAACAATACGAGCAGTACTTC. Translated: CSVPKTEQYEQYF.